These T cell receptor beta chains were read from a single sample in a study of cytomegalovirus exposure and HLA in healthy donors. Assay used: immunoSEQ multiplex PCR; TCRdb lists only in-frame clones, some missing. This table has roughly 130,000 clones, around 71% appearing once. Specimen: PBMCs. The receptors shown here come from a woman aged 60-75 years in good health and CMV-seropositive. The CDR3 runs from the conserved cysteine through the conserved F or W. D genes are given only for firm matches. Expanded clones get a size class; other rows say once, few or many, or leave the size out.

TRBJ1-2 TRBV7-2 . . CASSLEVRRGNGYTF
TRBJ2-7 TRBV10-1 once TRBD1 CASSDPGTGTYEQYF
TRBJ1-3 TRBV19 few TRBD1 CASTWPGTVSGNTIYF
TRBJ2-3 TRBV7-2 . . CASSYTGLLSTDTQYF
TRBJ2-6 TRBV5-6 . TRBD2 CASILWGGSGANVLTF
TRBJ1-2 TRBV6-5 . . CASSYSLLGRNYGYTF
TRBJ2-7 TRBV6-6 . . CASSGTAGEQYF
TRBJ2-7 TRBV6-6 once . CASSPQHRSSYEQYF
TRBJ1-1 TRBV6-6 . TRBD1 CASRATDRGWTEAFF
TRBJ1-1 TRBV6-5 few . CASNFRRGNTEAFF
TRBJ1-3 TRBV6-1 . . CASSEEGRRLSGNTIYF
TRBJ1-1 TRBV7-9 . TRBD1 CASSPLGTGSNTEAFF
TRBJ2-5 TRBV19 . TRBD2 CASSPSSSSSGGVQYF
TRBJ1-2 TRBV11-2 once . CASGDVGTYGYTF
TRBJ1-4 TRBV27 . . CASKGLATNEKLFF
TRBJ2-7 TRBV16 . . CASSQSSNSYEQYF
TRBJ1-5 TRBV6-4 few . CASSEGGGNQPQHF
TRBJ2-7 TRBV2 few TRBD1 CASRQGTYEQYF
TRBJ2-7 TRBV7-9 . . CASSLVIYEQYF
TRBJ1-1 TRBV5-1 . TRBD1 CASSPTGLNTEAFF
TRBJ2-1 TRBV10-2 . TRBD2 CATIKSGGAWNEQFF
TRBJ2-5 TRBV4-1 . TRBD2 CASSQGLAGGETQYF
TRBJ1-4 TRBV19 . . CASATEQSTNEKLFF
TRBJ1-2 TRBV6-5 few TRBD1 CASSYSGQGVGYTF
TRBJ2-7 TRBV9 . . CASSPEGTNYEQYF
TRBJ2-7 TRBV6-1 few TRBD1 CASSEGQGEPLKYF
TRBJ2-3 TRBV6-5 . . CASSYSFTRTDTQYF
TRBJ2-7 TRBV27 . . CASSLSQTPYEQYF
. TRBV6-5 . . CATGSITYEQYF
TRBJ1-4 TRBV6-5 . TRBD1 CASRRQGALNEKLFF
TRBJ1-1 TRBV6-5 . . CASSYGAERKTEAFF
TRBJ1-1 TRBV7-9 . TRBD1 CASSLGQGALNTEAFF
TRBJ1-1 TRBV19 . . CASSPTWANTEAFF
TRBJ2-7 TRBV5-1 . TRBD1 CASSGQGAYEQYF
TRBJ1-5 TRBV6-1 few TRBD1 CASRSTGTAIMPQHF
TRBJ2-3 TRBV19 . TRBD2 CASNLAGTDTQYF
TRBJ1-4 TRBV11-2 . TRBD1 CASSLEPGQGYEKLFF
TRBJ1-2 TRBV11-1 few TRBD1 CASSLDRANYGYTF
TRBJ2-1 TRBV6-5 . TRBD1 CASSYSPTGAINEQFF
TRBJ1-1 TRBV7-6 . . CASSLARAGVNTEAFF
TRBJ2-5 TRBV5-4 few . CASSPGLLQETQYF
TRBJ1-1 TRBV29-1 . . CSVEASQTNTEAFF